These 25 T cell receptor beta chains were all obtained from the same sample, sequenced in a study of blood T cell repertoires in COVID-19 (dated by TCRdb to about 2020). Preparation of the library involved the immunoSEQ multiplex PCR assay. Drawn from immuneACCESS, this table holds only the in-frame rearrangements with V and J called that TCRdb kept. Clones are partly lost; checked studies trace under half to an unresolved V gene and leave the rest unexplained. In all, the sample holds over 350,000 clones, and 70% to 90% of those were seen once. Nearly 2% of the sample rests with the top ten. Sequenced: PBMCs or T cells enriched from blood (not recorded which). The receptors derive from a woman aged 18-35 years with acute COVID-19.

V usage is TRBV5-6 and J usage is TRBJ2-7; 9 bases align to TRBD1. This CDR3 contains 14 residues. V was clipped by 4 bases and J by 1 base; unmatched bases: 3. The germline V gene has CDR1 SGHDT and CDR2 YYEEEE. CDR3 region: CASSPGTGSYEQYF. In nucleotides, the CDR3 is TGTGCCAGCAGCCCGGGGACAGGGTCCTACGAGCAGTACTTC.

This chain uses TRBV5-6 with TRBJ1-1; 7 nucleotides agree with TRBD1. Germline CDR1 SGHDT, CDR2 YYEEEE. CDR3 size: 15 residues. V gave up 6 bases and J gave up 4 bases; unmatched junction bases: 12. The CDR3 sequence is CASTLEGARGTEAFF. The DNA for the CDR3 is TGTGCCAGCACCCTAGAGGGGGCTCGAGGCACTGAAGCTTTCTTT.

The chain couples TRBV25-1 to TRBJ1-1, with 10 bases lining up with TRBD1. There are 11 residues in the CDR3. The V gene's germline CDR1 is MGHDK and CDR2 SYGVNS. The V and J ends lost 5 bases and 12 bases, in that order; junction bases with no gene match: 3. The CDR3 spells CASSRTGGTFF. DNA for the CDR3: TGTGCCAGCAGTAGGACAGGGGGGACTTTCTTT.

This chain uses TRBV12-3 or TRBV12-4 with TRBJ1-2; D gene ambiguous. This CDR3 is 13 amino acids long. V dropped 6 bases and J dropped 2 bases, with 10 bases sitting between them. Here the CDR3 reads CASSRQRNYGYTF. For the CDR3, the DNA is TGTGCCAGCAGCCGTCAGAGGAACTATGGCTACACCTTC.

This chain links TRBV5-1 with TRBJ1-1, with 7 bases that match TRBD1. Germline V gives CDR1 SGHRS, CDR2 YFSETQ. The CDR3 loop spans 15 amino acids. V lost 1 base and J lost 5; bases outside the gene matches: 8. The CDR3 is CASSLNAGGGTEAFF. As DNA, the CDR3 is TGCGCCAGCAGCTTGAACGCAGGGGGAGGAACTGAAGCTTTCTTT.

V gene TRBV5-1 combines with J gene TRBJ1-2, with TRBD1 matching over 7 bases. The CDR3 contains 12 residues. Germline CDR1 SGHRS, CDR2 YFSETQ. V lost 4 bases to trimming and J lost 6 bases; unmatched junction nucleotides: 3. CDR3 in DNA: TGCGCCAGCAGCGGGGGACAGAATGGCTACACCTTC. It yields the protein CASSGGQNGYTF. Together with reference TRBV5-1 and TRBJ1-2, the CDR3 gives the full variable domain: KAGVTQTPRYLIKTRGQQVTLSCSPISGHRSVSWYQQTPGQGLQFLFEYFSETQRNKGNFPGRFSGRQFSNSRSEMNVSTLELGDSALYLCASSGGQNGYTFGSGTRLTVV.

The J gene is TRBJ1-3, the V gene TRBV10-3, with unresolved D. Germline lookup yields CDR1 ENHRY and CDR2 SYGVKD. The ends were cut back, 3 bases at V and 0 bases at J, with 15 bases in the middle. The CDR3 totals 17 residues. The CDR3 region is CAISDPVVGDSGNTIYF. The CDR3 DNA follows: TGTGCCATCAGTGACCCCGTCGTCGGGGACTCTGGAAACACCATATATTTT.

This chain links TRBV15 with TRBJ2-1; D possibly corresponds to TRBD2 (5 bases). The V gene's germline CDR1 is LNHNV and CDR2 YYDKDF (reference sequence). CDR3 length: 13 residues. V was pared by 8 bases and J by 7 bases, with 15 bases between. Here the CDR3 DNA reads TGTGCCACCTCTCCAGCGGTCGGGAATGAGCAGTTCTTC. Amino acids: CATSPAVGNEQFF. Complete variable domain (other parts from reference TRBV15 and TRBJ2-1): DAMVIQNPRYQVTQFGKPVTLSCSQTLNHNVMYWYQQKSSQAPKLLFHYYDKDFNNEADTPDNFQSRRPNTSFCFLDIRSPGLGDTAMYLCATSPAVGNEQFFGPGTRLTVL.

This clone occurred once. J is TRBJ2-5 and V is TRBV7-9, with D unclear. Germline CDR1 and CDR2: SEHNR and FQNEAQ (reference sequence). The germline V and J ends were trimmed by 1 base and 5 bases, with 8 bases remaining between them. There are 13 residues in the CDR3. The DNA of the CDR3 is TGTGCCAGCAGCTTAGTATCTGTGGAGACCCAGTACTTC. Translation gives CASSLVSVETQYF.

The chain combines TRBV7-9 with TRBJ2-1; 11 bases fit TRBD2. The CDR3 consists of 17 residues. The germline CDR1 and CDR2 sequences are SEHNR and FQNEAQ (reference sequence). V was clipped by 5 bases and J by 2 bases; unmatched bases: 8. The CDR3 DNA reads TGTGCCAGCAGCCGAGCTAGCGGGGGGCCCCCCTACAATGAGCAGTTCTTC. The encoded protein is CASSRASGGPPYNEQFF.

This chain joins TRBV24-1 and TRBJ1-1, with 9 bases lining up with TRBD1. J was trimmed by 2 bases and V by 5 bases; bases with no gene match: 11. The CDR3 covers 17 residues. Germline V gene lookup returns CDR1 KGHDR and CDR2 SFDVKD. CDR3 region: CATSAKPGQGKNTEAFF. For the CDR3, the DNA is TGTGCCACCAGTGCTAAGCCGGGACAGGGAAAAAACACTGAAGCTTTCTTT.

The J gene is TRBJ2-7, the V gene TRBV3-1 (or the pseudogene TRBV3-2), with D possibly TRBD1 on 5 matching bases. Trimming pared 1 base from V and 1 base from J, leaving 11 bases between. This CDR3 comprises 15 residues. Germline V CDR1 and CDR2: LGHDT, YNNKEL (reference sequence). The CDR3 DNA reads TGTGCCAGCAGCCAAGTTGGCAGGGTATCCTACGAGCAGTACTTC. This codes for CASSQVGRVSYEQYF.

CDR3 sequence (DNA): TGTGCCAGCAGCCAAGACACAATCTCCTACAATGAGCAGTTCTTC. It encodes CASSQDTISYNEQFF. V is TRBV3-1 (or the pseudogene TRBV3-2) and J is TRBJ2-1, with D unclear. V was cut by 0 bases and J by 0 bases, with 6 bases left in between. Per germline, CDR1 LGHDT and CDR2 YNNKEL (reference sequence). The CDR3 covers 15 residues.

This clone came up once. The V gene is TRBV6-2 or TRBV6-3, the J gene TRBJ2-7; D gene unclear. The germline V and J ends were trimmed by 4 bases and 6 bases, with 19 bases remaining between them. Germline V lookup: CDR1 MNHEY, CDR2 SVGEGT. This CDR3 is 15 amino acids long. The CDR3 region is CASSFLRLESGEQYF. CDR3 nucleotide sequence: TGTGCCAGCAGTTTTTTGCGCCTAGAGTCGGGCGAGCAGTACTTC.

The DNA of the CDR3 is TGTGCCAGCAGCACCCTATCAAAGTCGGACACTGAAGCTTTCTTT. As protein: CASSTLSKSDTEAFF. The chain has TRBV11-2 and TRBJ1-1, with D unresolved. Per germline, CDR1 SGHAT and CDR2 FQNNGV. Between the trimmed V and J ends, which lost 5 bases and 3 bases, there was a span of 16 bases. The CDR3 consists of 15 residues.

This chain uses TRBV29-1 with TRBJ1-1; D perhaps matches TRBD1 (5 bases). The V gene's germline CDR1 is SQVTM and CDR2 ANQGSEA. The CDR3 extends over 16 amino acids. Trimming stripped 5 bases from V and 1 base from J, with 20 bases between. CDR3 sequence: CSVSRSGVFSNTEAFF. The CDR3 bases are TGCAGCGTTTCCCGGTCGGGGGTTTTTTCGAACACTGAAGCTTTCTTT.

The chain carries TRBV5-6 and TRBJ2-2, with 10 bases matching TRBD2. The length of the CDR3 is 14 residues. J lost 5 bases, V lost 4 bases, and 2 bases had no gene match. Germline-derived CDR1 and CDR2 are SGHDT and YYEEEE. Here the CDR3 reads CASSRTSGTGELFF. CDR3 nucleotides: TGTGCCAGCAGCCGGACTAGCGGAACCGGGGAGCTGTTTTTT.

The chain employs TRBV27 and TRBJ1-3; D uncertain. V was trimmed by 2 bases and J by 3 bases, leaving 11 bases between them. This CDR3 is built from 15 residues. Germline CDR1 MNHEY, CDR2 SMNVEV (reference sequence). CDR3 loop: CASSLVGGGGNTIYF. The DNA of the CDR3 is TGTGCCAGCAGTTTAGTGGGAGGCGGTGGAAACACCATATATTTT.

The chain's CDR3 is CASSAQGTGELFF. The CDR3 nucleotides are TGTGCCAGCAGCGCTCAGGGGACCGGGGAGCTGTTTTTT. J is TRBJ2-2 and V is TRBV7-2; a weak D match, TRBD1 (6 bases). V lost 5 bases and J lost 5, with 9 bases in between. The length of the CDR3 is 13 residues. Germline V CDR1 and CDR2: SGHTA, FQGNSA.

In DNA, the CDR3 is TGCGCCAGCAGTCTGGACAAGAACACTGAAGCTTTCTTT. It yields the protein CASSLDKNTEAFF. This sequence joins TRBV10-1 and TRBJ1-1, with D possibly TRBD1 on 5 matching bases. Germline CDR1 reads WNHNN; CDR2 reads SYGVQD (reference sequence). The CDR3 consists of 13 residues. V was shortened by 5 bases and J by 1 base, with 8 bases between the two germline ends.

The chain has TRBV6-2 or TRBV6-3 and TRBJ2-1; TRBD1 matches 8 bases. This CDR3 has 14 amino acids. Trimming at V came to 6 bases and at J to 6 bases, leaving 7 bases not matched to a gene. CDR1 and CDR2 (germline): MNHEY, SVGEGT. CDR3 sequence (DNA): TGTGCCAGCAGATACCGGGACAGGCTCAATGAGCAGTTCTTC. Residues: CASRYRDRLNEQFF.

For the CDR3, the DNA is TGCAGTGCTCCGGGATCTACTGAAGCTTTCTTT. Amino acids: CSAPGSTEAFF. The chain joins TRBV20-1 to TRBJ1-1; no definite D call. Germline CDR1 DFQATT, CDR2 SNEGSKA (reference sequence). The germline V and J ends were trimmed by 5 bases and 5 bases, with 9 bases remaining between them. The CDR3 is made up of 11 amino acids.

The chain recombines TRBV10-3 with TRBJ2-3; 10 nucleotides line up with TRBD2. The CDR3 loop spans 16 amino acids. Germline V lookup: CDR1 ENHRY, CDR2 SYGVKD. V lost 2 bases and J lost 1; bases outside the gene matches: 3. The CDR3, as DNA: TGTGCCATCAGTGAGCGGCTAGCGGGGGGCACAGATACGCAGTATTTT. This gives the protein CAISERLAGGTDTQYF.

This clone was counted a single time. The chain recombines TRBV28 with TRBJ1-2; TRBD1 agrees at 9 bases. The V gene end was trimmed by 3 bases and the J gene end by 2 bases; junction bases not matched to a gene: 1. The CDR3 extends over 14 amino acids. Germline CDR1 MDHEN, CDR2 SYDVKM. This chain's CDR3 is CASSFGQGNYGYTF. In nucleotides, the CDR3 is TGTGCCAGCAGTTTCGGACAGGGGAACTATGGCTACACCTTC.

The chain carries TRBV6-5 and TRBJ2-3, with D perhaps TRBD2 (6 bases). Trimming stripped 4 bases from V and 3 bases from J, with 8 bases between. This CDR3 is built from 13 residues. The germline V gene encodes CDR1 MNHEY and CDR2 SVGAGI. CDR3 protein: CASSWDSTDTQYF. The CDR3 nucleotides read TGTGCCAGCAGTTGGGACTCAACAGATACGCAGTATTTT.